This T cell receptor (beta chain) was documented in a study of T cells after yellow fever vaccination. On the study more broadly: Some fractions had low cell numbers, and these were prepared with SMART-Seq v4 Ultra Low Input.

The study's findings and limits: When the response was secondary, it was weaker but reached its peak faster, day 5 versus 15.

This clonotype came up a few times. The TCR cDNA carried a universal primer site and UMIs from 5'RACE template switching. TCRdb reprocessed the 5' RACE reads with MiXCR, giving one entry per CDR3 protein. Of 20,000 to 30,000 distinct CDR3 sequences in the sample, 4% to 5% were seen once. The sequence was obtained from a man aged 18 to 29 who received the YFV17D yellow fever vaccine. The source was PBMCs, either bulk or a sorted T-cell subset (CD4+, CD8+, memory, or dextramer-sorted; not recorded which), collected on the day of the yellow fever booster vaccination.

CDR3 protein: CASSLVSGASGELFF. The DNA of the CDR3 is TGTGCCAGCAGCTTAGTATCAGGGGCTAGCGGGGAGCTGTTTTTT. The chain recombines TRBV7-7 with TRBJ2-2, with a tentative D call TRBD1 (6 bases). The CDR3 has 15 amino acids. Between the trimmed V and J ends, which lost 1 base and 7 bases, there was a span of 13 bases. The germline V gene has CDR1 SSHAT and CDR2 FNYEAQ (reference sequence). The full variable domain, in which reference TRBV7-7 and TRBJ2-2 provide the parts outside the CDR3, is GAGVSQSPRYKVTKRGQDVTLRCDPISSHATLYWYQQALGQGPEFLTYFNYEAQPDKSGLPSDRFSAERPEGSISTLTIQRTEQRDSAMYRCASSLVSGASGELFFGEGSRLTVL.